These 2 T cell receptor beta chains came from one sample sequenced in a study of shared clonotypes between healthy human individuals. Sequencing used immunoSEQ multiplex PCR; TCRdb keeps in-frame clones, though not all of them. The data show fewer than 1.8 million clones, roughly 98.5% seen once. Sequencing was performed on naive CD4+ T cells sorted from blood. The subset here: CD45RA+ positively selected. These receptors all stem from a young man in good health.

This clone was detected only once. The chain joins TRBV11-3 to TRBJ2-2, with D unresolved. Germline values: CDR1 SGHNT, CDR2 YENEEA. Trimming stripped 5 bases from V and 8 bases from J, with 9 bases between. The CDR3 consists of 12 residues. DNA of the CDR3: TGTGCCAGCAGCCCTACTAATGGGGAGCTGTTTTTT. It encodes CASSPTNGELFF.

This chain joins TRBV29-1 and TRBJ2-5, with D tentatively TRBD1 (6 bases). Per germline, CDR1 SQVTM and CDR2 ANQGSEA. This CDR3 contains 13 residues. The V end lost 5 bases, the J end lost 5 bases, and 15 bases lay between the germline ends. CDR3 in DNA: TGCAGCGTTTTGAACAGGGAGTGGGAGACCCAGTACTTC. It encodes CSVLNREWETQYF.